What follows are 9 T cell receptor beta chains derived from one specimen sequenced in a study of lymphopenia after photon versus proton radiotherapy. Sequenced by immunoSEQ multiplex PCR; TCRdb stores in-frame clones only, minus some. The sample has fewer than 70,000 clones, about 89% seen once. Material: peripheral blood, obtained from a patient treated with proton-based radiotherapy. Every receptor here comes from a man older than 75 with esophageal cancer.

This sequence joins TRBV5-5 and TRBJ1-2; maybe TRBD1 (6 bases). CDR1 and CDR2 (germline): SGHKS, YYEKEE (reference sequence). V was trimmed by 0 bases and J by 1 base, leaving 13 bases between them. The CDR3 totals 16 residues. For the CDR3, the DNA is TGTGCCAGCAGCTTGGATGGGACACCTATTAACTATGGCTACACCTTC. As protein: CASSLDGTPINYGYTF.

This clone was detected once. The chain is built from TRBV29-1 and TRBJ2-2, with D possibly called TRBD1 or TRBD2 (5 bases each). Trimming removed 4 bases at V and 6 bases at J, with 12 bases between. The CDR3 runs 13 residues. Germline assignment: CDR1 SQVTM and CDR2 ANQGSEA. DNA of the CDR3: TGCAGCGTTGTCCGAGGGGCGGCCGGGGAGCTGTTTTTT. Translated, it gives CSVVRGAAGELFF.

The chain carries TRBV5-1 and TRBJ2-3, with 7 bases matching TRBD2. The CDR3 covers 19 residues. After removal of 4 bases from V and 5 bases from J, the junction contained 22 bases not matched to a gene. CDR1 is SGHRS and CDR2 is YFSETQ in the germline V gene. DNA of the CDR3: TGCGCCAGCAGCCATGCCCCCCCGATTATCGCGGGAGTGATAGATACGCAGTATTTT. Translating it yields CASSHAPPIIAGVIDTQYF. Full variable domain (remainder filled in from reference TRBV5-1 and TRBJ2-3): KAGVTQTPRYLIKTRGQQVTLSCSPISGHRSVSWYQQTPGQGLQFLFEYFSETQRNKGNFPGRFSGRQFSNSRSEMNVSTLELGDSALYLCASSHAPPIIAGVIDTQYFGPGTRLTVL.

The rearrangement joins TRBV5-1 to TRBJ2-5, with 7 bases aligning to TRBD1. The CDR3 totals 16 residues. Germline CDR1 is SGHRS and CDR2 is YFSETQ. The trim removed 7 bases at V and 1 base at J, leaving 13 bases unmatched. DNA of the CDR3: TGCGCCAGCTCTTCCACCGTAGGACAGGCCCAAGAGACCCAGTACTTC. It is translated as CASSSTVGQAQETQYF.

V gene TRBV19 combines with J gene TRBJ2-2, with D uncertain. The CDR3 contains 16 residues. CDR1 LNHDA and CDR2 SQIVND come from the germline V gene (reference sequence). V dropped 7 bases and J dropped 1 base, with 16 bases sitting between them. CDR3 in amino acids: CASIRREQLNTGELFF. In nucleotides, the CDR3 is TGTGCCAGTATACGACGAGAGCAACTGAACACCGGGGAGCTGTTTTTT.

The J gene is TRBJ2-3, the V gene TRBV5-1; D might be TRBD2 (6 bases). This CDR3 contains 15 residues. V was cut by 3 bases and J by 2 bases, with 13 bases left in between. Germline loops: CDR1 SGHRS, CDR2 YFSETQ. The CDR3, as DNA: TGCGCCAGCAGCTATCTGGGACTCAACACAGATACGCAGTATTTT. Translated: CASSYLGLNTDTQYF.

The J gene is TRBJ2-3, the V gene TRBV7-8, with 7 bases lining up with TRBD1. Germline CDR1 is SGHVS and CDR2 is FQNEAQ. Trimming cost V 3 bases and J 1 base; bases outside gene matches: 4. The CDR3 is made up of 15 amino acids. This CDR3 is CASSFTGDRTDTQYF. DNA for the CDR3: TGTGCCAGCAGCTTCACAGGGGACCGCACAGATACGCAGTATTTT.

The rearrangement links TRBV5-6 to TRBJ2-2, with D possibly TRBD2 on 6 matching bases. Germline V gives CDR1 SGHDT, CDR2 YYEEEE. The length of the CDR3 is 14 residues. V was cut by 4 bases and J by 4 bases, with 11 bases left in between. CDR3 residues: CASSQGLPTGELFF. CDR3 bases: TGTGCCAGCAGCCAGGGACTTCCCACCGGGGAGCTGTTTTTT.

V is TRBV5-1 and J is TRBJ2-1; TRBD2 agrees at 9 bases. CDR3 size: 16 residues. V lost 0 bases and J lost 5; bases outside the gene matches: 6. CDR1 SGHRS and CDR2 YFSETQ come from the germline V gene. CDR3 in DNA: TGCGCCAGCAGCTTGGCTCTTAGCGGGGGCCACAATGAGCAGTTCTTC. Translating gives CASSLALSGGHNEQFF.